This entry lists 23 T cell receptor beta chains sequenced from one sample in a study of cytomegalovirus exposure and HLA in healthy donors. PCR involved 60 Vbeta and 13 Jbeta primers. Profiling relied on immunoSEQ multiplex PCR, and the TCRdb table lists in-frame clones only, not all of them. This table holds 120,000 to 150,000 clones, 70% to 80% found once. The sequencing input was PBMCs. These receptors were taken from a female donor in good health and CMV-seronegative.

The J gene is TRBJ2-1, the V gene TRBV10-1, with 7 nucleotides matching TRBD2. This CDR3 spans 15 amino acids. V shed 2 bases and J 7 bases; nucleotides not matched to a gene: 8. In germline, CDR1 is WNHNN, CDR2 SYGVQD (reference sequence). In DNA, the CDR3 is TGCGCCAGCAGTGAGAGGAGGGGAGGGGTGAATGAGCAGTTCTTC. It encodes CASSERRGGVNEQFF.

The chain recombines TRBV6-1 with TRBJ2-7; D remains unclear. The CDR3 runs 9 residues. Germline CDR1 is MNHNS and CDR2 is SASEGT. Trimming took off 11 bases at V and 3 bases at J, with 5 bases between the two ends. CDR3 in amino acids: CAVHYEQYF. CDR3 nucleotide sequence: TGTGCCGTACACTACGAGCAGTACTTC.

This clone was observed a single time. This chain links TRBV28 with TRBJ1-1; D is possibly TRBD1 (5 bases). V lost 7 bases and J 6 bases, leaving 12 bases between the germline ends. The CDR3 is made up of 12 amino acids. Germline V CDR1 and CDR2: MDHEN, SYDVKM. CDR3 nucleotides: TGTGCCAGCACGGGGGGGTTGGCTGAAGCTTTCTTT. It specifies CASTGGLAEAFF.

This chain connects TRBV27 to TRBJ2-3; TRBD2 aligns across 12 bases. J was trimmed by 4 bases and V by 5 bases; bases with no gene match: 4. This CDR3 comprises 15 residues. Per the germline V gene, CDR1 is MNHEY and CDR2 is SMNVEV (reference sequence). CDR3 loop: CASSLGLAGPDTQYF. The CDR3 DNA sequence: TGTGCCAGCAGTCTCGGACTAGCGGGGCCAGATACGCAGTATTTT.

This clone was found once. The chain recombines TRBV10-3 with TRBJ2-3; a weak D match, TRBD2 (7 bases). The CDR3 length is 16 residues. Trimming removed 3 bases at V and 3 bases at J, with 16 bases between. CDR1 ENHRY and CDR2 SYGVKD come from the germline V gene. The CDR3 here is CAISDPGRGGTDTQYF. CDR3 in DNA: TGTGCCATCAGTGACCCAGGGAGGGGGGGGACAGATACGCAGTATTTT.

This chain connects TRBV11-2 to TRBJ1-2, with no clear D. The CDR3 consists of 14 residues. The germline gives CDR1 SGHAT, CDR2 FQNNGV. The germline V and J ends were trimmed by 5 bases and 0 bases, with 10 bases remaining between them. CDR3 residues: CASSPLGSNYGYTF. Here the CDR3 DNA reads TGTGCCAGCAGCCCTTTGGGCTCTAACTATGGCTACACCTTC.

V is TRBV30 and J is TRBJ1-2; TRBD1 matches at 7 bases. The CDR3 loop spans 12 amino acids. CDR1 and CDR2 (germline): GTSNPN, SVGIG (reference sequence). J lost 7 bases, V lost 5 bases, and 7 bases had no gene match. CDR3 in amino acids: CAWADRAGGYTF. The CDR3 DNA is TGTGCCTGGGCCGACAGGGCAGGTGGCTACACCTTC.

The rearrangement joins TRBV30 to TRBJ2-5; TRBD2 matches 9 bases. This CDR3 spans 14 amino acids. V was pared by 2 bases and J by 4 bases, with 5 bases of the junction left unmatched. Germline CDR1 GTSNPN, CDR2 SVGIG (reference sequence). The DNA for the CDR3 is TGTGCCTGGAGTACAGGACTAGCGAGAGAGACCCAGTACTTC. It is translated as CAWSTGLARETQYF.

The rearrangement links TRBV29-1 to TRBJ1-5, with D unclear. Trimming removed 3 bases at V and 2 bases at J, with 14 bases between. The CDR3 totals 15 residues. From germline, CDR1 is SQVTM and CDR2 ANQGSEA. This CDR3 is CSVDGSWRGNQPQHF. The CDR3, as DNA: TGCAGCGTTGATGGGTCCTGGCGGGGCAATCAGCCCCAGCATTTT.

The chain uses TRBV6-5 and TRBJ1-4; possible D gene TRBD1, 5 bases. Trimming shortened V by 2 bases and J by 4 bases, and 11 bases separated the two germline ends. This CDR3 is built from 15 residues. In germline, CDR1 is MNHEY, CDR2 SVGAGI. This CDR3 is CASSYRGLHNEKLFF. Here the CDR3 DNA reads TGTGCCAGCAGTTACCGGGGACTGCATAATGAAAAACTGTTTTTT.

The gene calls are TRBV5-1 and TRBJ1-1; D gene ambiguous. The germline CDR1 and CDR2 sequences are SGHRS and YFSETQ. This CDR3 is built from 16 residues. V was shortened by 0 bases and J by 4 bases, with 16 bases between the two germline ends. CDR3 protein: CASSLAFSNLRTEAFF. For the CDR3, the DNA is TGCGCCAGCAGCTTGGCCTTCTCCAACCTACGCACTGAAGCTTTCTTT.

The chain joins TRBV2 to TRBJ1-1; 7 bases are a match to TRBD1. The V gene end was trimmed by 4 bases and the J gene end by 0 bases; junction bases not matched to a gene: 2. The CDR3 extends over 14 amino acids. Germline lookup yields CDR1 SNHLY and CDR2 FYNNEI. The CDR3 is CASSGQGMNTEAFF. Written as DNA, the CDR3 is TGTGCCAGCAGTGGACAGGGCATGAACACTGAAGCTTTCTTT.

This rearrangement joins TRBV19 to TRBJ1-5; TRBD1 matches 9 bases. With V trimmed by 7 bases and J by 0 bases, 10 bases remained unmatched. Germline CDR1 is LNHDA and CDR2 is SQIVND (reference sequence). The CDR3 extends over 17 amino acids. The CDR3 protein is CASKDRGRAYSNQPQHF. For the CDR3, the DNA is TGTGCCAGTAAGGACAGGGGCCGAGCTTATAGCAATCAGCCCCAGCATTTT.

The chain links TRBV5-4 to TRBJ2-7; TRBD2 matches 7 bases. Germline CDR1 is SGHNT and CDR2 is YYREEE (reference sequence). The CDR3 spans 17 residues. Unmatched junction bases numbered 13, after V lost 1 base and J lost 3 bases. The CDR3 protein is CASSLLSPGTNLYEQYF. As DNA, the CDR3 is TGTGCCAGCAGCTTGCTCTCTCCCGGGACTAATCTCTACGAGCAGTACTTC. Full variable domain (remainder filled in from reference TRBV5-4 and TRBJ2-7): ETGVTQSPTHLIKTRGQQVTLRCSSQSGHNTVSWYQQALGQGPQFIFQYYREEENGRGNFPPRFSGLQFPNYSSELNVNALELDDSALYLCASSLLSPGTNLYEQYFGPGTRLTVT.

This chain joins TRBV12-5 and TRBJ1-1, with D uncertain. The CDR3 has 20 residues. Germline V gives CDR1 LGHNT, CDR2 FRNRAP. Trimming shortened V by 0 bases and J by 1 base, and 24 bases separated the two germline ends. In nucleotides, the CDR3 is TGTGCTAGTGGTTTGGTACTGGTCCCAACCGGGAATGTAGGGAACACTGAAGCTTTCTTT. This encodes CASGLVLVPTGNVGNTEAFF.

The chain recombines TRBV27 with TRBJ1-2, with D perhaps TRBD1 (5 bases). Trimming cost V 4 bases and J 1 base, with 16 bases left between them. CDR1 is MNHEY and CDR2 is SMNVEV in the germline V gene (reference sequence). The CDR3 runs to 16 residues. CDR3 sequence reads: CASSSSSSGGNYGYTF. The CDR3 DNA is TGTGCCAGCAGTTCCTCCAGCTCCGGGGGTAACTATGGCTACACCTTC.

V usage is TRBV19 and J usage is TRBJ1-1; 7 nucleotides line up with TRBD1. Trimming cost V 5 bases and J 3 bases; bases outside gene matches: 3. The length of the CDR3 is 13 residues. From germline, CDR1 is LNHDA and CDR2 SQIVND (reference sequence). The DNA for the CDR3 is TGTGCCAGTAGTTCCACAGGGGACACTGAAGCTTTCTTT. This translates into CASSSTGDTEAFF. Supplemented by reference TRBV19 and TRBJ1-1, the full variable domain reads DGGITQSPKYLFRKEGQNVTLSCEQNLNHDAMYWYRQDPGQGLRLIYYSQIVNDFQKGDIAEGYSVSREKKESFPLTVTSAQKNPTAFYLCASSSTGDTEAFFGQGTRLTVV.

The gene calls are TRBV11-3 and TRBJ2-3, with a weak D call TRBD2 (5 bases). V lost 1 base and J lost 3, with 8 bases in between. The germline gives CDR1 SGHNT, CDR2 YENEEA. CDR3 length: 14 amino acids. In DNA form, the CDR3 reads TGTGCCAGCAGCTTAGCTAGCATAACAGATACGCAGTATTTT. Translation: CASSLASITDTQYF.

This clone was seen a few times. V is TRBV6-1 and J is TRBJ1-1; D is unclear. Germline CDR1 reads MNHNS; CDR2 reads SASEGT. V gave up 4 bases and J gave up 0 bases, with 6 bases separating them. The CDR3 extends over 13 amino acids. The CDR3, as DNA: TGTGCCAGCAGTGGGCAGTTGAACACTGAAGCTTTCTTT. Translation gives CASSGQLNTEAFF.

The chain joins TRBV29-1 to TRBJ1-1; D remains unclear. Trimming stripped 2 bases from V and 7 bases from J, with 11 bases between. This CDR3 contains 12 residues. Germline loops: CDR1 SQVTM, CDR2 ANQGSEA. The CDR3 reads CSVESPPFEAFF. DNA of the CDR3: TGCAGCGTTGAATCCCCCCCTTTTGAAGCTTTCTTT.

This clone is a singleton in its sample. In DNA form, the CDR3 reads TGTGCCAGCAGCCTAAGCACAGATACGCAGTATTTT. Protein: CASSLSTDTQYF. V is TRBV7-2 and J is TRBJ2-3; unclear D gene. Per the germline V gene, CDR1 is SGHTA and CDR2 is FQGNSA. This CDR3 contains 12 residues. V was shortened by 5 bases and J by 0 bases, with 3 bases between the two germline ends. The full variable domain, in which reference TRBV7-2 and TRBJ2-3 provide the parts outside the CDR3, is GAGVSQSPSNKVTEKGKDVELRCDPISGHTALYWYRQSLGQGLEFLIYFQGNSAPDKSGLPSDRFSAERTGGSVSTLTIQRTQQEDSAVYLCASSLSTDTQYFGPGTRLTVL.

V and J are TRBV30 and TRBJ1-2; the match to TRBD1 covers 8 bases. J gave up 7 bases and V 0 bases, and 10 bases lay outside the gene matches. Germline CDR1 GTSNPN, CDR2 SVGIG (reference sequence). CDR3 length: 15 residues. The CDR3: CAWSVELTGAVGYTF. Here the CDR3 DNA reads TGTGCCTGGAGTGTAGAACTGACAGGGGCGGTTGGCTACACCTTC.

This clone was counted a few times. This chain links TRBV10-3 with TRBJ1-1, with no clear D. Germline V lookup: CDR1 ENHRY, CDR2 SYGVKD. The CDR3 has 14 residues. V was pared by 6 bases and J by 3 bases, with 14 bases between. Here the CDR3 DNA reads TGTGCCATCAGGGAATACCGGGAAGACACTGAAGCTTTCTTT. Protein: CAIREYREDTEAFF.